Below, 21 T cell receptor beta chains from the same sample are listed, as sequenced in a study of blood T cell repertoires in COVID-19. Measured with immunoSEQ multiplex PCR; TCRdb has only the in-frame clones, and not every one. In the table there are a few hundred thousand clones, approximately 86% of which are singletons. Material for sequencing was PBMCs or T cells enriched from blood (not recorded which). The receptor set was obtained from a woman under 40 who had recovered from COVID-19.

This chain links TRBV9 with TRBJ2-5; 8 bases line up with TRBD2. Per germline, CDR1 SGDLS and CDR2 YYNGEE. V dropped 0 bases and J dropped 7; count of bases not matched to a gene: 11. This CDR3 is 16 amino acids long. In DNA form, the CDR3 reads TGTGCCAGCAGCGTAGCCACAACTAGCGGAATGGGGACCCAGTACTTC. Its protein is CASSVATTSGMGTQYF.

The chain joins TRBV19 to TRBJ1-1; 10 bases are shared with TRBD1. V shed 7 bases and J 5 bases; nucleotides not matched to a gene: 4. The CDR3 loop spans 13 amino acids. Germline CDR1 LNHDA, CDR2 SQIVND (reference sequence). The CDR3 DNA reads as TGTGCCAGTATTCGGACAGGGGGGACTGAAGCTTTCTTT. It specifies CASIRTGGTEAFF.

V usage is TRBV4-1 and J usage is TRBJ2-5, with a tentative D call TRBD2 (6 bases). This CDR3 spans 17 amino acids. Per the germline V gene, CDR1 is MGHRA and CDR2 is YSYEKL. V was clipped by 4 bases and J by 2 bases, with 20 bases between them. CDR3 DNA sequence: TGCGCCAGCAGCCCACCTTTACCGCGCGGGACGCAAGAGACCCAGTACTTC. This translates into CASSPPLPRGTQETQYF.

The V gene is TRBV10-3, the J gene TRBJ2-1; perhaps TRBD2 as D (5 bases). The V gene's germline CDR1 is ENHRY and CDR2 SYGVKD. This CDR3 comprises 15 residues. Between the trimmed V and J ends, which lost 3 bases and 10 bases, there was a span of 19 bases. This CDR3 is CAISDPGEGTTEQFF. The CDR3 DNA reads as TGTGCCATCAGTGACCCCGGTGAGGGTACCACCGAGCAGTTCTTC.

The chain uses TRBV10-1 and TRBJ1-5; weak D call: TRBD1 (6 bases). CDR1 is WNHNN and CDR2 is SYGVQD in the germline V gene (reference sequence). The CDR3 contains 19 residues. V lost 7 bases to trimming and J lost 6 bases, with 31 bases between them. The CDR3 region is CASITGTRGQKVGGQPQHF. CDR3 sequence (DNA): TGCGCCAGCATCACCGGGACAAGAGGGCAAAAAGTTGGGGGTCAGCCCCAGCATTTT.

The chain joins TRBV28 to TRBJ1-2, with TRBD1 matching over 10 bases. Germline CDR1 and CDR2: MDHEN and SYDVKM. The length of the CDR3 is 17 residues. Losses at the gene ends were 6 bases for V and 1 base for J; bases not matched to a gene: 11. Written as DNA, the CDR3 is TGTGCCAGCAGACGAAACCGGGACAGGGGATTTAACTATGGCTACACCTTC. This codes for CASRRNRDRGFNYGYTF.

This chain links TRBV7-2 with TRBJ2-2; 10 bases are shared with TRBD2. V lost 5 bases, J lost 2 bases, and 5 bases stayed unmatched. The CDR3 is made up of 16 amino acids. Germline CDR1 is SGHTA and CDR2 is FQGNSA. CDR3: CASSPRTSGNTGELFF. In DNA, the CDR3 is TGTGCCAGCAGCCCGCGGACTAGCGGAAACACCGGGGAGCTGTTTTTT.

The rearrangement links TRBV7-3 to TRBJ2-7, with D tentatively TRBD1 (5 bases). Deletions cut 0 bases from V and 2 bases from J, with 11 bases between. The germline V gene has CDR1 SGHTA and CDR2 FQGTGA. The length of the CDR3 is 15 residues. The CDR3 here is CASSLTSGQPYEQYF. In DNA form, the CDR3 reads TGTGCCAGCAGCTTAACTTCTGGACAACCCTACGAGCAGTACTTC.

The V gene is TRBV9, the J gene TRBJ1-2; no definite D call. The V gene lost 4 bases and the J gene lost 8 bases, with 18 bases spanning the gap. From germline, CDR1 is SGDLS and CDR2 YYNGEE. The CDR3 totals 14 residues. The DNA of the CDR3 is TGTGCCAGCAGCCCTTACCTCCCGGGAGACGGCTACACCTTC. Translation: CASSPYLPGDGYTF.

To note about this clone: Other DNA variants within this sample encode the same CDR3. This chain connects TRBV5-1 to TRBJ2-5; D not resolved. The CDR3 has 13 amino acids. Per the germline V gene, CDR1 is SGHRS and CDR2 is YFSETQ. V was clipped by 0 bases and J by 3 bases, with 6 bases between them. The DNA of the CDR3 is TGCGCCAGCAGCTTGGACCGCGAAGAGACCCAGTACTTC. Residues: CASSLDREETQYF. Combining the CDR3 with reference TRBV5-1 and TRBJ2-5 gives the whole variable domain KAGVTQTPRYLIKTRGQQVTLSCSPISGHRSVSWYQQTPGQGLQFLFEYFSETQRNKGNFPGRFSGRQFSNSRSEMNVSTLELGDSALYLCASSLDREETQYFGPGTRLLVL.

The DNA of the CDR3 is TGTGCCAGCAGCTTAGGTCAGGGGTGGATTGAAGCTTTCTTT. Amino acids: CASSLGQGWIEAFF. The rearrangement joins TRBV7-9 to TRBJ1-1, with a tentative D call TRBD1 (6 bases). The CDR3 contains 14 residues. In germline, CDR1 is SEHNR, CDR2 FQNEAQ (reference sequence). V lost 1 base to trimming and J lost 7 bases, with 13 bases between them.

This chain uses TRBV7-2 with TRBJ2-2, with 8 bases lining up with TRBD2. The V and J ends lost 2 bases and 1 base, in that order; junction bases with no gene match: 0. Germline CDR1 is SGHTA and CDR2 is FQGNSA. The CDR3 has 15 amino acids. CDR3 sequence (DNA): TGTGCCAGCAGCTTAACTAGCGGGAACACCGGGGAGCTGTTTTTT. Translation: CASSLTSGNTGELFF.

This clone was seen a single time. The J gene is TRBJ1-5, the V gene TRBV6-6, with D uncertain. Germline lookup yields CDR1 MNHNY and CDR2 SVGAGI (reference sequence). This CDR3 is 15 amino acids long. The V gene lost 0 bases and the J gene lost 4 bases, with 10 bases spanning the gap. The chain's CDR3 is CASSYSRSLNQPQHF. CDR3 sequence (DNA): TGTGCCAGCAGTTACTCGAGGTCACTTAATCAGCCCCAGCATTTT.

The chain employs TRBV6-2 or TRBV6-3 and TRBJ1-1; D call uncertain. Germline assignment: CDR1 MNHEY and CDR2 SVGEGT. V was shortened by 5 bases and J by 3 bases, with 19 bases between the two germline ends. The CDR3 is 16 residues long. Written as DNA, the CDR3 is TGTGCCAGCAGTACCTCGAGGGAGGAAGGGTACACTGAAGCTTTCTTT. Translation: CASSTSREEGYTEAFF.

The CDR3 bases are TGTGCCAGCAGTTACCCAGAGGATGGCTACACCTTC. Translating it yields CASSYPEDGYTF. The chain joins TRBV6-6 to TRBJ1-2; no reliable D call. The germline V gene encodes CDR1 MNHNY and CDR2 SVGAGI (reference sequence). The CDR3 contains 12 residues. The V and J ends lost 2 bases and 6 bases respectively, with 7 bases between them.

J is TRBJ2-3 and V is TRBV13; D might be TRBD2 (5 bases). The V gene's germline CDR1 is PRHDT and CDR2 FYEKMQ (reference sequence). The CDR3 contains 17 residues. The V gene lost 9 bases and the J gene lost 1 base, with 23 bases spanning the gap. In DNA, the CDR3 is TGTGCCAGTGGCGACTATCGGAAATCCGGACGCACAGATACGCAGTATTTT. Amino acid sequence: CASGDYRKSGRTDTQYF.

The chain links TRBV2 to TRBJ2-7; D gene ambiguous. V shed 5 bases and J shed 6 bases, with 5 bases lying between them. Per the germline V gene, CDR1 is SNHLY and CDR2 is FYNNEI. The CDR3 has 10 residues. The CDR3 coding sequence is TGTGCCAGCAGTCGAGCCGAGCAGTACTTC. Translation: CASSRAEQYF.

This chain uses TRBV9 with TRBJ2-7, with TRBD1 matching 11 bases. The CDR3 is 16 residues long. Germline V gene data show CDR1 as SGDLS and CDR2 as YYNGEE. V dropped 3 bases and J dropped 3; count of bases not matched to a gene: 8. CDR3 sequence: CASSAGQGATFYEQYF. Written as DNA, the CDR3 is TGTGCCAGCAGCGCCGGACAGGGGGCGACGTTCTACGAGCAGTACTTC.

This chain joins TRBV19 and TRBJ1-5; D ambiguous. CDR3 size: 12 residues. Between the trimmed V and J ends, which lost 11 bases and 2 bases, there was a span of 10 bases. Germline V gives CDR1 LNHDA, CDR2 SQIVND (reference sequence). CDR3 nucleotide sequence: TGTGCCTCGGAGGAGGGCAATCAGCCCCAGCATTTT. Residues: CASEEGNQPQHF. The variable domain in full, completed from reference TRBV19 and TRBJ1-5, reads DGGITQSPKYLFRKEGQNVTLSCEQNLNHDAMYWYRQDPGQGLRLIYYSQIVNDFQKGDIAEGYSVSREKKESFPLTVTSAQKNPTAFYLCASEEGNQPQHFGDGTRLSIL.

CDR3 nucleotide sequence: TGCGCCAGCAGCCAAGATCTAGCGTATGGCTACACCTTC. Translated: CASSQDLAYGYTF. The chain joins TRBV4-1 to TRBJ1-2; D is unclear. The V end lost 0 bases, the J end lost 5 bases, and 7 bases lay between the germline ends. The CDR3 has 13 residues. The germline V gene encodes CDR1 MGHRA and CDR2 YSYEKL.

The CDR3 DNA sequence: TGTGCCAGCAGCGCACAACAGCGGGGGGAAGATACGCAGTATTTT. This codes for CASSAQQRGEDTQYF. The rearrangement links TRBV9 to TRBJ2-3; 9 bases map to TRBD2. The germline V gene has CDR1 SGDLS and CDR2 YYNGEE. The CDR3 has 15 residues. V lost 3 bases to trimming and J lost 5 bases; unmatched junction nucleotides: 7.